This T cell receptor beta chain was identified in a study of early T cells in non-severe SARS-CoV-2 infection. The overall study: Investigators sequenced bulk RNA drawn from unsorted whole blood, and chains remained unpaired.

This clonotype was observed many times. Individual cDNA molecules received unique molecular identifiers during library preparation. Using its own MiXCR run on the 5' RACE reads, TCRdb lists one record per CDR3 protein. This sample has about 42,000 distinct CDR3 sequences, with less than 8.5% found just once. J lost 2 bases, V lost 10 bases, and 11 bases had no gene match. This CDR3 spans 16 amino acids. CDR1 SGHAT and CDR2 FQNNGV come from the germline V gene. The rearrangement links TRBV11-2 to TRBJ2-1, with 10 bases that match TRBD2. The receptor's source is an adult who was a healthcare worker with PCR-confirmed SARS-CoV-2 infection or an uninfected control (not recorded which). Sequenced sample: whole blood. CDR3 in DNA: TGTGCCACCACACCCCGGCTAGCGGGGGCCTACAATGAGCAGTTCTTC. Protein sequence: CATTPRLAGAYNEQFF.